Following are 7 T cell receptor beta chains from one sample sequenced in a study of T cell repertoires in cytomegalovirus infection. TCRdb redid the calling of the reads with MiXCR, one entry per CDR3 protein. The sample yields 700,000 to 850,000 distinct CDR3 sequences, 30% to 35% seen once. Which antigens these TCRs recognize remains unknown. The sequences come from cultured CD8+ T cells from PBMCs, collected from culture after CMV antigen stimulation. These TCRs come from a human donor in good health (CMV status not recorded). Some clones in this sample may be carry-over from other donors' samples.

The rearrangement uses TRBV19 and TRBJ2-3; no clear D gene. Germline CDR1 and CDR2: LNHDA and SQIVND (reference sequence). V was cut by 9 bases and J by 5 bases, with 9 bases left in between. This CDR3 has 11 residues. CDR3 sequence reads: CASLQGDTQYF. Here the CDR3 DNA reads TGTGCCAGCCTACAAGGAGATACGCAGTATTTT.

This chain uses TRBV4-1 with TRBJ2-3; 7 bases match TRBD1. V lost 3 bases and J lost 2; bases outside the gene matches: 5. The CDR3 extends over 15 amino acids. Germline assignment: CDR1 MGHRA and CDR2 YSYEKL. The CDR3 here is CASSHRDSNTDTQYF. Here the CDR3 DNA reads TGCGCCAGCAGCCACCGGGACAGCAACACAGATACGCAGTATTTT.

This rearrangement joins TRBV12-3 or TRBV12-4 to TRBJ2-2; D call uncertain. The CDR3 consists of 15 residues. Trimming removed 3 bases at V and 2 bases at J, with 10 bases between. The CDR3 nucleotides read TGTGCCAGCAGTTTCCGGGCCCTAAACACCGGGGAGCTGTTTTTT. It translates to CASSFRALNTGELFF.

This clonotype appeared a few times. V gene TRBV19 combines with J gene TRBJ2-2, with 9 bases that match TRBD1. The CDR3 is made up of 14 amino acids. Germline V gene sequence: CDR1 LNHDA, CDR2 SQIVND (reference sequence). The V gene end was trimmed by 3 bases and the J gene end by 7 bases; junction bases not matched to a gene: 3. The DNA for the CDR3 is TGTGCCAGTAGTATCGGACAGGGGTTCGGGGAGCTGTTTTTT. This translates into CASSIGQGFGELFF.

This clonotype was recorded many times. This sequence joins TRBV7-6 and TRBJ2-1; D is ambiguous. V gave up 4 bases and J gave up 0 bases, with 10 bases separating them. The CDR3 runs to 15 residues. Germline V lookup: CDR1 SGHVS, CDR2 FNYEAQ. Here the CDR3 DNA reads TGTGCCAGCAGCTCCGAAGTAAGCTCCTACAATGAGCAGTTCTTC. It translates to CASSSEVSSYNEQFF.

The chain joins TRBV5-1 to TRBJ2-7, with 7 nucleotides matching TRBD1. V lost 4 bases, J lost 3 bases, and 7 bases stayed unmatched. CDR1 and CDR2 (germline): SGHRS, YFSETQ. This CDR3 has 14 residues. CDR3 sequence reads: CASSEGTDLYEQYF. In nucleotides, the CDR3 is TGCGCCAGCAGCGAGGGGACAGATCTCTACGAGCAGTACTTC.

The chain combines TRBV6-1 with TRBJ1-5, with 8 bases that match TRBD1. V lost 7 bases, J lost 5 bases, and 7 bases stayed unmatched. This CDR3 region has 14 residues. Germline assignment: CDR1 MNHNS and CDR2 SASEGT. The CDR3 region has the DNA TGTGCCAGCACCGGACAGGGTTTCGATCAGCCCCAGCATTTT. Translated: CASTGQGFDQPQHF.